These T cell receptor beta chains were read from a single sample in a study of glioma-infiltrating T cells. TCRdb ran MiXCR on the multiplex PCR reads and lists one entry per CDR3 protein. The sample includes about 110,000 distinct CDR3 sequences, 25% to 30% of them seen just once. Sequencing input: glioma tissue, nonneoplastic brain tissue, or PBMCs (not recorded which). These receptors came from a human donor with low-grade glioma or glioblastoma, undergoing nonglioma brain surgery, or in good health (not recorded which). Both conserved end residues are part of each CDR3. The D gene is left open where the match is weak. Some rows mark clone size as missing; the rest say once, few, many or name a class of expanded clone.

>TRBD1|TRBJ2-1|few|TRBV29-1|13
TGCAGACACCGAGCGACAGGGACGGATGAGCAGTTCTTC
CRHRATGTDEQFF
>NA|TRBJ1-1|many|TRBV20-1|13
TGCAGTGCTTCTAAGACTGGTCAGACTGAAGCTTTCTTT
CSASKTGQTEAFF
>NA|TRBJ2-1|many|TRBV28|12
TGTGCCAGCAGAATAATAAACAATGAGCAGTTCTTC
CASRIINNEQFF
>NA|TRBJ2-2|many|TRBV7-2|14
TGTGCCAGCAGCGTAAGAGGAAACACCGGGGAGCTGTTTTTT
CASSVRGNTGELFF
>NA|TRBJ1-5|NA|TRBV4-1|16
TGCGCCAGCAGCCAAGACATCTTAGAACCCCTTCAGCCCCAGCATTTT
CASSQDILEPLQPQHF
>NA|TRBJ1-1|many|TRBV4-3|14
TGCGCCAGCAGCCAAGAAGGAGTAGGCGGTGAAGCTTTCTTT
CASSQEGVGGEAFF
>NA|TRBJ2-1|many|TRBV7-6|15
TGTGCCAGCAGCCTCAGACAGACCCCGGAGGGTGAGCAGTTCTTC
CASSLRQTPEGEQFF
>NA|TRBJ1-3|many|TRBV6-6|17
TGTGCCAGCAGTTACTCGATAGGTGCGGTCGCTGGAAACACCATATATTTT
CASSYSIGAVAGNTIYF
>NA|TRBJ2-3|many|TRBV7-2|14
TGTGCCAGCAGCTCGGGGAGAGCCACAGATACGCAGTATTTT
CASSSGRATDTQYF
>NA|TRBJ1-1|many|TRBV7-2|15
TGTGCCAGCAGCTTTAATAGGATTTTGAACACTGAAGCTTTCTTT
CASSFNRILNTEAFF
>NA|TRBJ2-7|few|TRBV12-3/TRBV12-4|15
TGTGCCAGCAGTGCGCCGGGACAACTAGCCTACGAGCAGTACTTC
CASSAPGQLAYEQYF
>NA|TRBJ1-3|many|TRBV9|15
TGTGCCAGCAGCTCCCGGGGGGTATCTGGAAACACCATATATTTT
CASSSRGVSGNTIYF
>TRBD2|TRBJ2-1|many|TRBV7-9|15
TGTGCCAGCAGCTCTTTAGCGGGTTCCTACAATGAGCAGTTCTTC
CASSSLAGSYNEQFF
>NA|TRBJ2-1|many|TRBV4-3|16
TGCGCCAGCAGCCAAGGCGGGTTCCCGCCCGGGAATGAGCAGTTCTTC
CASSQGGFPPGNEQFF
>NA|TRBJ2-3|many|TRBV3-1|12
TGTGCCAGCAGCCCTTTAGCAGATACGCAGTATTTT
CASSPLADTQYF
>NA|TRBJ1-5|few|TRBV29-1|13
TGCAGCGTTGTATCCGGGAGCAATCAGCCCCAGCATTTT
CSVVSGSNQPQHF
>TRBD1|TRBJ2-3|many|TRBV6-1|14
TGTGCCAGCAGGACCCAGGGGGCATCAGATACGCAGTATTTT
CASRTQGASDTQYF
>TRBD2|TRBJ2-7|many|TRBV27|15
TGTGCCAGCAGTTTCTTAGCGGGAGAGACCTACGAGCAGTACTTC
CASSFLAGETYEQYF
>NA|TRBJ1-1|NA|TRBV20-1|13
TGCAGTGCTGTCGGGGCCTTAAACACTGAAGCTTCCTTT
CSAVGALNTEASF
>TRBD2|TRBJ2-5|many|TRBV7-9|16
TGTGCCAGCAGCTTAGGGGTAGCGGGAACGAAGGAGACCCAGTACTTC
CASSLGVAGTKETQYF
>NA|TRBJ2-3|NA|TRBV20-1|13
TGCAGTCTCTTGGATTCTAGCACAGATACACAGTATTTT
CSLLDSSTDTQYF
>TRBD1|TRBJ1-6|many|TRBV5-1|16
TGCGCCAGCAGCTCAACCTCGACAGGGGCGAATTCACCCCTCCACTTT
CASSSTSTGANSPLHF
>TRBD1|TRBJ2-5|NA|TRBV10-3|13
TGTGCCATCAGGGGACAGGGGGCTGAGACCCAGTACTTC
CAIRGQGAETQYF
>NA|TRBJ2-1|many|TRBV20-1|16
TGCAGTGCTAGAGCGAATTTGGTGGGGGTGTACAATGAGCAGTTCTTC
CSARANLVGVYNEQFF
>NA|TRBJ1-2|many|TRBV2|13
TGTGCCAGCAGCGGCCCCACGGACGATGGCTACACCTTC
CASSGPTDDGYTF
>NA|TRBJ1-2|many|TRBV29-1|12
TGCAGCGTTGAAAGGATGAACTATGGCTACACCTTC
CSVERMNYGYTF
>NA|TRBJ2-2|NA|TRBV5-1|14
TGCGCCAGCAGCCCTCGCTTGGGGACCGGGGAGCTGTTTTTT
CASSPRLGTGELFF
>NA|TRBJ2-2|many|TRBV6-1|12
TGTGCCAGCAGTTCAGGGGCCGGGGAGCTGTTTTTT
CASSSGAGELFF
>NA|TRBJ1-6|many|TRBV20-1|18
TGCAGTGCTAGAGATCTTAGATCGGGAAGCTCCTATAATTCACCCCTCCACTTT
CSARDLRSGSSYNSPLHF
>NA|TRBJ1-3|NA|TRBV9|13
TGTGCCAGCAGCCCCAGGTTTGGAAACACCATATATTTT
CASSPRFGNTIYF
>NA|TRBJ2-5|NA|TRBV18|15
TGTGCCAGCTTACCAAGAGGGACGACTCAAGAGACCCAGTACTTC
CASLPRGTTQETQYF
>NA|TRBJ1-3|NA|TRBV6-1|12
TGTGCCAGCAATAATCTTGGAAACACCATATATTTT
CASNNLGNTIYF
>TRBD1|TRBJ2-5|many|TRBV6-2/TRBV6-3|18
TGTGCCAGCACACGGTACCGGAGGGACAGGGAATTTTACGAGACCCAGTACTTC
CASTRYRRDREFYETQYF
>TRBD2|TRBJ2-7|many|TRBV7-8|16
TGTGCCAGCAGCTCCGTTAAGCGTAGCGGGAGTCGCGAGCAGTACTTC
CASSSVKRSGSREQYF
>TRBD1|TRBJ1-1|NA|TRBV5-4|14
TGTGCCGGCAGCTTGGTTCAGGGGGGGACTGAAGCTTTCTTT
CAGSLVQGGTEAFF
>NA|TRBJ1-3|many|TRBV27|15
TGTGCCAGCAGTTTATACGGAGGCTCTGGAAACACCATATATTTT
CASSLYGGSGNTIYF
>NA|TRBJ1-6|many|TRBV4-1|17
TGCGCCAGCAGCCAAGGTCCAGGGATATCCTATAATTCACCCCTCCACTTT
CASSQGPGISYNSPLHF
>NA|TRBJ2-1|many|TRBV28|14
TGTGCCAGCAGCTTTGCGGACTCCCTCAATGAGCAGTTCTTC
CASSFADSLNEQFF
>NA|TRBJ1-3|many|TRBV6-2/TRBV6-3|16
TGTGCCAGCAGTTACCCGGACCTCGCTCGTGGAAACACCATATATTTT
CASSYPDLARGNTIYF
>NA|TRBJ1-6|many|TRBV28|15
TGTGCCAGCAGCCTCGGCTACTCCTATAATTCACCCCTCCACTTT
CASSLGYSYNSPLHF
>NA|TRBJ2-1|many|TRBV20-1|11
TGCAGTGCGCGGGACTTCAATGAGCAGTTCTTC
CSARDFNEQFF
>NA|TRBJ2-5|many|TRBV29-1|17
TGCAGCGTTGAAACCCCTTGGGGGTCGCGGATCCAAGAGACCCAGTACTTC
CSVETPWGSRIQETQYF
>NA|TRBJ1-4|few|TRBV5-1|14
TGCGCCAGCAGCTTGGGGGGTTCAGATGAAAAACTGTTTTTT
CASSLGGSDEKLFF